These T cell receptor beta chains were read from a single sample in a study of sequential checkpoint blockade in melanoma. The data were produced by immunoSEQ multiplex PCR, yet TCRdb's version contains in-frame clones alone and is incomplete. The repertoire holds roughly 20,000 clones, with under 75% as singletons. The sequenced sample was CD8+ T cells sorted from blood (inferred from file names), obtained from a patient given nivolumab and ipilimumab in sequence. The source of these receptors is a human donor with melanoma. The CDR3 runs from the conserved cysteine through the conserved F or W. A D gene is named only where the DNA matches it firmly. Expanded clones are given a class, and other clones once, few, many or no size at all.

V	J	D	size	DNA	CDR3
TRBV2	TRBJ1-1	TRBD1	.	TGTGCCAGCAGTGATGTGACAGGGGCTTTAAACACTGAAGCTTTCTTT	CASSDVTGALNTEAFF
TRBV5-8	TRBJ2-1	TRBD2	few	TGTGCCAGCAGCACCGGGACTACGTACAATGAGCAGTTCTTC	CASSTGTTYNEQFF
TRBV7-6	TRBJ1-1	TRBD1	.	TGTGCCAGCAGCTTAGCAGGGACAGGGAACACTGAAGCTTTCTTT	CASSLAGTGNTEAFF
TRBV6-4	TRBJ2-2	TRBD2	.	TGTGCCAGCAGCGGGAGGGACACCGGGGAGCTGTTTTTT	CASSGRDTGELFF
TRBV29-1	TRBJ1-2	.	.	TGCAGCATTCGAGAGAGCTATGGCTACACCTTC	CSIRESYGYTF
TRBV4-3	TRBJ2-1	TRBD2	.	TGCGCCAGCAGCCTCAGACTAGCGGGAGTGAATGAGCAGTTCTTC	CASSLRLAGVNEQFF
TRBV7-9	TRBJ2-4	TRBD1	.	TGTGCCAGCAGCTCTCGGACAGGGACATCGGAAAGCATTCAGTACTTC	CASSSRTGTSESIQYF
TRBV4-1	TRBJ2-3	.	.	TGCGCCAGCAGCCAATTAGAGGTTCCAGATACGCAGTATTTT	CASSQLEVPDTQYF
TRBV7-9	TRBJ1-1	.	few	TGTGCCAGCAGCTTAGTTGATAAAGGGGCTGAAGCTTTCTTT	CASSLVDKGAEAFF
TRBV30	TRBJ1-3	TRBD1	.	TGTGCCTGGAAAGGGGGCATGAACACCATATATTTT	CAWKGGMNTIYF
TRBV11-3	TRBJ1-2	.	.	TGTGCCAGCAGCTTAGATTTGGCACATACTAACTATGGCTACACCTTC	CASSLDLAHTNYGYTF
TRBV4-1	TRBJ1-1	.	.	TGCGCCAGCAGCCAAGCCCCCCAGGCTAACACTGAAGCTTTCTTT	CASSQAPQANTEAFF
TRBV6-1	TRBJ2-1	TRBD2	.	TGTGCCAGCAGTGAAGAGGTCAGCGGGGGCAATGAGCAGTTCTTC	CASSEEVSGGNEQFF
TRBV9	TRBJ2-7	TRBD2	.	TGTGCCAGCAGCCTCACCGGGGGGGCCGAGCAGTACTTC	CASSLTGGAEQYF
TRBV4-1	TRBJ1-1	.	.	TGCGCCAGCAGCCAAGGGGTAGGAGTGAACACTGAAGCTTTCTTT	CASSQGVGVNTEAFF
TRBV6-6	TRBJ1-1	.	.	TGTGCCAGCAGTTTAATAAACCGTCCGGACACTGAAGCTTTCTTT	CASSLINRPDTEAFF
TRBV19	TRBJ1-2	.	.	TGTGCCAGTAGTATAGCCCCAACTAACTATGGCTACACCTTC	CASSIAPTNYGYTF
TRBV7-9	TRBJ2-1	TRBD2	medium-sized	TGTGCCAGCAGCTTAGACGCGGGAGCGTACAATGAGCAGTTCTTC	CASSLDAGAYNEQFF
TRBV6-5	TRBJ2-5	.	.	TGTGCCAGCAGTCAGAACCAAGAGACCCAGTACTTC	CASSQNQETQYF
TRBV19	TRBJ2-7	.	.	TGTGCCAGTAGTACCCGGGGCTACGAGCAGTACTTC	CASSTRGYEQYF
TRBV7-9	TRBJ2-7	.	medium-sized	TGTGCCAGCGGCGTCCTGAAGCCAGACAGACCGAAAACCTCCTACGAGCAGTACTTC	CASGVLKPDRPKTSYEQYF
TRBV5-3	TRBJ1-1	.	.	TGTGCCAGCAGCCAAACAGTGAACACTGAAGCTTTCTTT	CASSQTVNTEAFF
TRBV10-2	TRBJ2-1	.	once	TGCGCCAGCACCCCCTTAGGGGGTGGCAATGAGCAGTTCTTC	CASTPLGGGNEQFF
TRBV27	TRBJ1-2	.	.	TGTGCCAGCAGTTTATCGGCCGTTCCTAGGTACTATGGCTACACCTTC	CASSLSAVPRYYGYTF
TRBV7-9	TRBJ2-5	TRBD2	few	TGTGCCAGCAGCTTACTAGCGGGAGACCCGGGGGCCCAGTACTTC	CASSLLAGDPGAQYF
TRBV9	TRBJ2-1	TRBD2	.	TGTGCCAGCAGCATCGGACTAGCGGGGCACAATGAGCAGTTCTTC	CASSIGLAGHNEQFF
TRBV10-3	TRBJ2-2	TRBD1	.	TGTGCCACTGCCGGGACAGGGGAGGTCGGGGAGCTGTTTTTT	CATAGTGEVGELFF
TRBV19	TRBJ2-7	TRBD1	.	TGTGCCAGTAGTATGGGGACAGGCCGCCGGGACGAGCAGTACTTC	CASSMGTGRRDEQYF
TRBV12-5	TRBJ2-5	TRBD2	.	TGTGCTAGTGCTACCTCGGGAGGGCGGTATGAGACCCAGTACTTC	CASATSGGRYETQYF
TRBV30	TRBJ2-7	.	.	TGTGCCTGGGTGGACCTAGGGAGGTTTCCCTACGAGCAGTACTTC	CAWVDLGRFPYEQYF
TRBV28	TRBJ1-2	.	.	TGTGCCAGTTGTGATGATGGGCAGTTCAGCCGGTACACCTTC	CASCDDGQFSRYTF
TRBV7-8	TRBJ2-7	.	.	TGTGCCAGCAGCTTTAGCCAGGGCACTCTGTACGAGCAGTACTTC	CASSFSQGTLYEQYF
TRBV5-1	TRBJ1-5	TRBD1	.	TGCGCCAGCAGTTCAACAGGGGGCAATCAGCCCCAGCATTTT	CASSSTGGNQPQHF
TRBV10-3	TRBJ1-2	.	few	TGTGCCATCAGTGAGTCGCTTACACAGGGTAATGGCTACACCTTC	CAISESLTQGNGYTF
TRBV7-6	TRBJ2-7	.	.	TGTGCCAGCAGCCACCGGACTGGCCCGGCGGGCGAGCAGTACTTC	CASSHRTGPAGEQYF
TRBV28	TRBJ2-7	TRBD1	.	TGTGCCAGCAGCCAAGGGACAGGACTTCTCCTGGAGCAGTACTTC	CASSQGTGLLLEQYF
TRBV10-1	TRBJ2-2	.	.	TGCGCCAGCAGTGAGTGGCAGGGGACCGGGGAGCTGTTTTTT	CASSEWQGTGELFF
TRBV28	TRBJ1-5	.	.	TGTGCCAGCAGTCCCCCGTTGACAGATCAGCCCCAGCATTTT	CASSPPLTDQPQHF
TRBV30	TRBJ2-1	TRBD2	.	TGTGCCTGGAGTGGGGGACTAGCGGGAGAGGGGTACAATGAGCAGTTCTTC	CAWSGGLAGEGYNEQFF
TRBV9	TRBJ1-2	.	.	TGTGCCAGCAGCGTAACCGGGACACCCGGTAACTATGGCTACACCTTC	CASSVTGTPGNYGYTF
TRBV4-3	TRBJ1-1	.	.	TGCGCCAGCAGCCCCTCAGGGTCTAGTGAAGCTTTCTTT	CASSPSGSSEAFF
TRBV4-1	TRBJ1-2	.	.	TGCGCCAGCAGCCAATCCCCGGGGGATAACTATGGCTACACCTTC	CASSQSPGDNYGYTF